A single TCR beta chain is shown here with its context. The term stable hyperthyroidism indicated an absence of ophthalmopathy within 18 months of follow-up. The record originates from a study of Graves' ophthalmopathy and Graves' hyperthyroidism. The authors amplified TCR beta CDR3 regions from RNA transcripts. An initial RT-PCR round employing HTBI primers preceded a second-round multiplex PCR. TCRdb independently ran MiXCR on the multiplex PCR reads; one entry per CDR3 protein. Of just over 600,000 distinct CDR3 sequences detected, approximately 22% appear once; the ten largest clones hold approximately 6.5%. The CDR3 spans 18 residues. Germline loops: CDR1 SGHRS, CDR2 YFSETQ. The V segment lost 0 bases and the J segment 0 bases; nucleotides outside the gene matches: 9.

This chain connects TRBV5-1 to TRBJ2-7, with TRBD2 matching 10 bases. Sequencing was done on a sample of peripheral blood. The sequence was obtained from a woman aged 18 to 35 with stable Graves' hyperthyroidism. Some clones in this sample may be carry-over from other donors' samples. CDR3 bases: TGCGCCAGCAGCTTGGCTCTAGCGGGAGCTCCAAGCTCCTACGAGCAGTACTTC. Translating it yields CASSLALAGAPSSYEQYF.